This TCR beta chain stems from a study of control samples from healthy donors and cancer patients. Here immunoSEQ multiplex PCR was the method, and the copy in TCRdb shows in-frame clones only, minus some. This sample has more than 10,000 clones, with 85% to 95% found just once. The germline gives CDR1 SGHRS, CDR2 YFSETQ. The CDR3 is 16 residues long. The trim removed 2 bases at V and 6 bases at J, leaving 6 bases unmatched. The receptor was isolated from a man at least 80 years old with lung cancer. This chain joins TRBV5-1 and TRBJ2-1; 12 bases are a match to TRBD1. Sequencing was done on a sample of PBMCs. CDR3 region: CASSFAGTGGFNEQFF. The CDR3 nucleotides are TGCGCCAGCAGCTTCGCCGGGACAGGGGGCTTCAATGAGCAGTTCTTC.